A single sample is the source of the 22 T cell receptor beta chains below, sequenced in a study of blood T cell repertoires in COVID-19. Clones were sequenced by immunoSEQ multiplex PCR, and TCRdb holds only the in-frame ones, with some missing. The table includes approximately 300,000 clones, roughly 90% detected once. The sample was PBMCs or T cells enriched from blood (not recorded which). All receptors derive from a young woman who had recovered from COVID-19.

The chain combines TRBV9 with TRBJ1-2, with 8 bases that match TRBD1. There are 14 residues in the CDR3. Germline values: CDR1 SGDLS, CDR2 YYNGEE. V lost 4 bases and J lost 5; bases outside the gene matches: 7. CDR3 loop: CASSSGQGQYGYTF. CDR3 coding DNA: TGTGCCAGCAGCAGCGGACAGGGCCAATATGGCTACACCTTC.

This clone came up once. The J gene is TRBJ1-5, the V gene TRBV24-1, with unresolved D. Trimming pared 4 bases from V and 3 bases from J, leaving 9 bases between. The CDR3 has 14 residues. From germline, CDR1 is KGHDR and CDR2 SFDVKD. CDR3 nucleotide sequence: TGTGCCACCAGTGACGGACTGAACAATCAGCCCCAGCATTTT. It codes for CATSDGLNNQPQHF.

A single count supports this clone. The chain is built from TRBV9 and TRBJ2-2; D gene unclear. The CDR3 sequence is 15 residues long. Germline V gene lookup returns CDR1 SGDLS and CDR2 YYNGEE. The V end was cut by 4 bases, the J end by 2 bases, with 12 bases between. The CDR3 loop is CASSPAGSNTGELFF. Here the CDR3 DNA reads TGTGCCAGCAGCCCCGCCGGGTCTAACACCGGGGAGCTGTTTTTT.

V and J are TRBV5-4 and TRBJ2-2; 7 bases line up with TRBD1. The CDR3 covers 15 residues. The J segment lost 4 bases and the V segment lost 6 bases, leaving 9 bases of the junction unmatched. The germline V gene encodes CDR1 SGHNT and CDR2 YYREEE (reference sequence). The CDR3 protein is CASTNPGTATGELFF. The CDR3 nucleotides are TGTGCCAGCACCAACCCCGGGACAGCCACCGGGGAGCTGTTTTTT.

The chain employs TRBV6-5 and TRBJ1-1; D gene unclear. This CDR3 region has 14 residues. V was clipped by 6 bases and J by 2 bases, with 13 bases between them. Germline V lookup: CDR1 MNHEY, CDR2 SVGAGI. The CDR3 protein is CASRRGVANTEAFF. The CDR3 nucleotides read TGTGCCAGCAGGCGCGGGGTTGCCAACACTGAAGCTTTCTTT.

The V call is TRBV12-5, the J call TRBJ2-3; 11 nucleotides match TRBD2. The V and J ends lost 7 bases and 0 bases, in that order; junction bases with no gene match: 21. This CDR3 has 21 amino acids. CDR1 LGHNT and CDR2 FRNRAP come from the germline V gene. CDR3: CASAQAPSGRRWGSSTDTQYF. The CDR3 nucleotides read TGTGCTAGTGCCCAAGCACCTAGCGGGAGGCGGTGGGGCTCTAGCACAGATACGCAGTATTTT.

The chain combines TRBV6-5 with TRBJ2-1, with 7 nucleotides matching TRBD1. J lost 6 bases, V lost 4 bases, and 6 bases had no gene match. The CDR3 is 14 amino acids. CDR1 is MNHEY, CDR2 SVGAGI, per germline. The CDR3 region is CASSLRHRGNEQFF. CDR3 bases: TGTGCCAGCAGTTTGAGACACAGGGGCAATGAGCAGTTCTTC.

The chain combines TRBV13 with TRBJ2-7; 8 bases map to TRBD1. V was clipped by 5 bases and J by 3 bases; unmatched bases: 3. Germline V gene sequence: CDR1 PRHDT, CDR2 FYEKMQ (reference sequence). This CDR3 is built from 13 residues. CDR3 sequence: CASSPDRGYEQYF. CDR3 nucleotides: TGTGCCAGCAGCCCAGACAGGGGCTACGAGCAGTACTTC.

This chain connects TRBV30 to TRBJ2-2; 9 bases agree with TRBD1. Germline CDR1 reads GTSNPN; CDR2 reads SVGIG (reference sequence). V lost 2 bases to trimming and J lost 7 bases; unmatched junction nucleotides: 8. This CDR3 contains 15 residues. CDR3 nucleotide sequence: TGTGCCTGGAGTCCCGGGACAGGGACGGGCGGGGAGCTGTTTTTT. Translating it yields CAWSPGTGTGGELFF.

The chain joins TRBV9 to TRBJ2-3, with D hard to call. The CDR3 totals 14 residues. Germline V lookup: CDR1 SGDLS, CDR2 YYNGEE. V was trimmed by 0 bases and J by 5 bases, leaving 10 bases between them. DNA for the CDR3: TGTGCCAGCAGCGTAGCAAGTGTAGAAGATACGCAGTATTTT. As protein: CASSVASVEDTQYF.

The chain has TRBV19 and TRBJ2-3; 8 bases are a match to TRBD2. The CDR3 spans 15 residues. CDR1 LNHDA and CDR2 SQIVND come from the germline V gene (reference sequence). Trimming at V came to 0 bases and at J to 6 bases, leaving 5 bases not matched to a gene. The CDR3 loop reads CASSIERRGADTQYF. The CDR3 coding sequence is TGTGCCAGTAGTATAGAGCGGCGGGGGGCGGATACGCAGTATTTT.

This chain uses TRBV7-9 with TRBJ2-1; 12 bases match TRBD2. Germline CDR1 SEHNR, CDR2 FQNEAQ (reference sequence). The CDR3 covers 16 residues. V lost 6 bases to trimming and J lost 15 bases; unmatched junction nucleotides: 18. The CDR3 sequence is CASSRSGLAGPGYRFF. DNA of the CDR3: TGTGCCAGCAGTCGATCGGGACTAGCGGGCCCCGGGTATCGGTTCTTC.

The chain couples TRBV28 to TRBJ1-2; D ambiguous. The CDR3 is 13 residues long. Between the trimmed V and J ends, which lost 8 bases and 4 bases, there was a span of 14 bases. Germline loops: CDR1 MDHEN, CDR2 SYDVKM. The CDR3 here is CASSERRGYGYTF. CDR3 bases: TGTGCCAGCTCGGAAAGGCGCGGCTATGGCTACACCTTC.

Of note for this clone: One end of the junction fails to match germline, which may point to a read error. The rearrangement joins TRBV11-3 to TRBJ2-1; possible D gene TRBD1, 5 bases. The CDR3 length is 15 residues. Germline V gene lookup returns CDR1 SGHNT and CDR2 YENEEA. For the CDR3, the DNA is TGTGCCAGCAACTTAGGTGGGGCAGGGCAGGATGAGCAGTTCTTC. Translating gives CASNLGGAGQDEQFF.

The rearrangement joins TRBV3-1 (or the pseudogene TRBV3-2) to TRBJ2-5; 7 nucleotides match TRBD1. In germline, CDR1 is LGHDT, CDR2 YNNKEL (reference sequence). Trimming cost V 4 bases and J 6 bases; bases outside gene matches: 11. The CDR3 runs to 15 residues. The CDR3 nucleotides are TGTGCCAGCAGCCCATACACAGGGGCTGTGAAGACCCAGTACTTC. It specifies CASSPYTGAVKTQYF.

The V call is TRBV5-5, the J call TRBJ1-2, with TRBD1 matching over 7 bases. CDR3 length: 14 amino acids. Trimming took 4 bases from V and 4 from J; bases not matched to a gene: 7. Germline CDR1 SGHKS, CDR2 YYEKEE (reference sequence). Here the CDR3 reads CASSPRQGSYGYTF. The DNA of the CDR3 is TGTGCCAGCAGCCCCCGACAGGGCTCCTATGGCTACACCTTC.

The chain recombines TRBV6-2 or TRBV6-3 with TRBJ2-7, with D possibly matching TRBD2 (6 bases). V was clipped by 0 bases and J by 6 bases, with 12 bases between them. The CDR3 loop spans 14 amino acids. Germline CDR1 is MNHEY and CDR2 is SVGEGT. The chain's CDR3 is CASSYSVLAVEQYF. DNA for the CDR3: TGTGCCAGCAGTTACTCTGTACTAGCCGTCGAGCAGTACTTC.

This chain uses TRBV11-2 with TRBJ2-7; tentatively, D is TRBD2 (5 bases). Trimming shortened V by 0 bases and J by 0 bases, and 12 bases separated the two germline ends. CDR3 size: 16 residues. Germline V lookup: CDR1 SGHAT, CDR2 FQNNGV. In DNA, the CDR3 is TGTGCCAGCAGCTTAGATTTGAGCGGAAGCTCCTACGAGCAGTACTTC. Translating it yields CASSLDLSGSSYEQYF.

The chain employs TRBV18 and TRBJ2-7; 10 positions agree with TRBD1. CDR1 and CDR2 from the germline V gene are KGHSH and LQKENI. V shed 3 bases, J shed 5 bases, and the junction held 10 bases outside the gene matches. The CDR3 loop spans 16 amino acids. DNA for the CDR3: TGTGCCAGCTCACCGGGGCGACAGGGGGCTCACCACGAGCAGTACTTC. It yields the protein CASSPGRQGAHHEQYF.

The V call is TRBV28, the J call TRBJ2-1, with D unclear. The V and J ends lost 5 bases and 9 bases respectively, with 11 bases between them. Germline V CDR1 and CDR2: MDHEN, SYDVKM. This CDR3 has 12 residues. In DNA, the CDR3 is TGTGCCAGCAGTGCCCAGAGCGCTGAGCAGTTCTTC. Protein sequence: CASSAQSAEQFF.

Note on this clone: The same CDR3 can be traced to other DNA sequences in this sample. J is TRBJ1-6 and V is TRBV28, with 8 bases identical to TRBD1. V gave up 2 bases and J gave up 7 bases; unmatched junction bases: 1. The CDR3 is made up of 14 amino acids. Germline lookup yields CDR1 MDHEN and CDR2 SYDVKM. CDR3 sequence: CASSLPGGNSPLHF. DNA of the CDR3: TGTGCCAGCAGTTTACCAGGGGGCAATTCACCCCTCCACTTT.

This chain uses TRBV5-4 with TRBJ2-3, with D possibly matching TRBD1 (6 bases). The CDR3 has 15 residues. CDR1 is SGHNT, CDR2 YYREEE, per germline (reference sequence). V lost 3 bases and J 0 bases, leaving 11 bases between the germline ends. Here the CDR3 reads CASSSQGYSTDTQYF. CDR3 in DNA: TGTGCCAGCAGCTCCCAGGGGTATAGCACAGATACGCAGTATTTT.